A single sample is the source of the 31 T cell receptor beta chains below, sequenced in a study of cytomegalovirus exposure and HLA in healthy donors. The primer mix had 60 Vbeta and 13 Jbeta primers. Clones were sequenced by immunoSEQ multiplex PCR, and TCRdb holds only the in-frame ones, with some missing. The profile shows around 150,000 clones, around nine tenths of them singletons. Sequenced: PBMCs. These receptors came from a woman aged 25 to 39 in good health and CMV-seronegative.

This sequence joins TRBV7-9 and TRBJ2-7; weak D call: TRBD2 (7 bases). Trimming left V 7 bases short and J 2 bases short, with 27 bases between. This CDR3 region has 18 residues. Germline CDR1 reads SEHNR; CDR2 reads FQNEAQ (reference sequence). Here the CDR3 DNA reads TGTGCCAGCACCCTAGTAAGGGGGGGTCGGTCCCAAACCTACGAGCAGTACTTC. This encodes CASTLVRGGRSQTYEQYF.

The genes are TRBV7-9 and TRBJ2-1; 9 nucleotides align to TRBD2. The CDR3 is 16 residues long. Per the germline V gene, CDR1 is SEHNR and CDR2 is FQNEAQ (reference sequence). Unmatched junction bases numbered 8, after V lost 6 bases and J lost 2 bases. In nucleotides, the CDR3 is TGTGCCAGCAGGCGACGAGCGGGGGGTACCTACAATGAGCAGTTCTTC. Translated: CASRRRAGGTYNEQFF.

This sequence joins TRBV10-3 and TRBJ2-3, with 9 bases aligning to TRBD2. CDR3 length: 17 residues. CDR1 and CDR2 from the germline V gene are ENHRY and SYGVKD. With 5 bases clipped from V and 0 bases from J, the junction kept 9 bases outside the gene matches. The CDR3: CAISPQTSGPSTDTQYF. The CDR3 nucleotides read TGTGCCATCAGTCCCCAAACTAGCGGGCCTAGCACAGATACGCAGTATTTT.

This sequence joins TRBV28 and TRBJ2-1; 11 bases are shared with TRBD2. The V gene end was trimmed by 4 bases and the J gene end by 4 bases; junction bases not matched to a gene: 6. The CDR3 is made up of 16 amino acids. CDR1 and CDR2 (germline): MDHEN, SYDVKM. The CDR3, as DNA: TGTGCCAGCAGTTCTGTGACTAGCGGGACATACAATGAGCAGTTCTTC. Residues: CASSSVTSGTYNEQFF. Using reference TRBV28 and TRBJ2-1 for the parts outside the CDR3, the full variable domain is DVKVTQSSRYLVKRTGEKVFLECVQDMDHENMFWYRQDPGLGLRLIYFSYDVKMKEKGDIPEGYSVSREKKERFSLILESASTNQTSMYLCASSSVTSGTYNEQFFGPGTRLTVL.

DNA for the CDR3: TGTGCCAGCAGCAGCGGGGTGGTTGCGTTCTTC. This codes for CASSSGVVAFF. The chain recombines TRBV2 with TRBJ2-1, with 7 nucleotides matching TRBD2. CDR1 is SNHLY and CDR2 is FYNNEI in the germline V gene. With 6 bases clipped from V and 15 bases from J, the junction kept 8 bases outside the gene matches. The CDR3 extends over 11 amino acids.

This clone was counted at least ten times. This sequence joins TRBV18 and TRBJ2-3; the D is unclear. From germline, CDR1 is KGHSH and CDR2 LQKENI. V was pared by 3 bases and J by 0 bases, with 13 bases between. This CDR3 contains 16 residues. CDR3 DNA sequence: TGTGCCAGCTCACCCGCGTTCAACCCTAGCACAGATACGCAGTATTTT. Amino acid sequence: CASSPAFNPSTDTQYF.

This chain connects TRBV28 to TRBJ2-2; 10 bases match TRBD2. Germline lookup yields CDR1 MDHEN and CDR2 SYDVKM. V shed 4 bases, J shed 1 base, and the junction held 0 bases outside the gene matches. The CDR3 is 15 amino acids. In DNA form, the CDR3 reads TGTGCCAGCAGTTCTAGCGGGAGGAACACCGGGGAGCTGTTTTTT. This translates into CASSSSGRNTGELFF.

V usage is TRBV10-3 and J usage is TRBJ1-1; D is undetermined. The V gene lost 11 bases and the J gene lost 1 base, with 14 bases spanning the gap. The CDR3 has 13 residues. Germline lookup yields CDR1 ENHRY and CDR2 SYGVKD. CDR3: CAVRWPGNTEAFF. Here the CDR3 DNA reads TGTGCCGTTAGGTGGCCAGGGAACACTGAAGCTTTCTTT.

This clone was counted a few times. This sequence joins TRBV4-3 and TRBJ2-1, with a weak D call TRBD1 (6 bases). The germline V gene has CDR1 LGHNA and CDR2 YSLEER. The CDR3 sequence is 16 residues long. Trimming took 3 bases from V and 9 from J, leaving 21 bases between them. Here the CDR3 reads CASSQGLLQGRGEQFF. The CDR3 bases are TGCGCCAGCAGCCAGGGCTTACTACAGGGCAGGGGTGAGCAGTTCTTC.

The chain joins TRBV4-1 to TRBJ1-2; D may be TRBD1 (5 bases). The CDR3 loop spans 15 amino acids. The germline V gene encodes CDR1 MGHRA and CDR2 YSYEKL. Trimming stripped 0 bases from V and 8 bases from J, with 16 bases between. This CDR3 reads CASSQESTGGRGYTF. CDR3 sequence (DNA): TGCGCCAGCAGCCAAGAATCCACGGGGGGTCGGGGCTACACCTTC.

The J gene is TRBJ2-7, the V gene TRBV27, with 7 bases aligning to TRBD1. Germline V lookup: CDR1 MNHEY, CDR2 SMNVEV (reference sequence). This CDR3 has 14 residues. V shed 3 bases, J shed 2 bases, and the junction held 4 bases outside the gene matches. CDR3 DNA: TGTGCCAGCAGTTTGGACAGGAACACCTACGAGCAGTACTTC. Protein: CASSLDRNTYEQYF.

The count of this clone is one. The J gene is TRBJ1-2, the V gene TRBV28, with D uncertain. V lost 6 bases and J 6 bases, leaving 23 bases between the germline ends. Per germline, CDR1 MDHEN and CDR2 SYDVKM. CDR3 length: 16 amino acids. DNA of the CDR3: TGTGCCAGCAGAATACCTTCTATCGCAGGAATACATGGCTACACCTTC. It codes for CASRIPSIAGIHGYTF.

The chain uses TRBV7-2 and TRBJ2-1; 12 bases are shared with TRBD2. The CDR3 length is 15 residues. V lost 3 bases and J lost 4; bases outside the gene matches: 1. Germline V gene lookup returns CDR1 SGHTA and CDR2 FQGNSA. The CDR3 nucleotides read TGTGCCAGCAGCTTCGGACTAGCGGGATACAATGAGCAGTTCTTC. It specifies CASSFGLAGYNEQFF.

J is TRBJ2-2 and V is TRBV29-1; D is undetermined. V was cut by 1 base and J by 4 bases, with 10 bases left in between. Germline values: CDR1 SQVTM, CDR2 ANQGSEA. This CDR3 contains 14 residues. The CDR3 region has the DNA TGCAGCGTTGAAGTTAGAGGTATCACCGGGGAGCTGTTTTTT. The encoded protein is CSVEVRGITGELFF.

The J gene is TRBJ2-7, the V gene TRBV28; 9 nucleotides align to TRBD2. After removal of 2 bases from V and 0 bases from J, the junction contained 14 bases not matched to a gene. Germline CDR1 reads MDHEN; CDR2 reads SYDVKM. The CDR3 sequence is 19 residues long. The DNA of the CDR3 is TGTGCCAGCAGTTTAGATCAAGGACTAGCGCCATATACCTCCTACGAGCAGTACTTC. Amino acids: CASSLDQGLAPYTSYEQYF. Looking up the rest from reference TRBV28 and TRBJ2-7 gives the full variable domain: DVKVTQSSRYLVKRTGEKVFLECVQDMDHENMFWYRQDPGLGLRLIYFSYDVKMKEKGDIPEGYSVSREKKERFSLILESASTNQTSMYLCASSLDQGLAPYTSYEQYFGPGTRLTVT.

V usage is TRBV11-2 and J usage is TRBJ2-6; TRBD1 is a possible D gene (6 bases). The CDR3 sequence is 19 residues long. V was pared by 4 bases and J by 0 bases, with 19 bases between. CDR1 is SGHAT and CDR2 is FQNNGV in the germline V gene. CDR3 sequence: CASSSPPTGSSSGANVLTF. For the CDR3, the DNA is TGTGCCAGCAGCTCTCCACCGACAGGCTCTAGCTCTGGGGCCAACGTCCTGACTTTC.

This clone has just one count. The chain has TRBV15 and TRBJ2-2, with a possible D match to TRBD1 (5 bases). This CDR3 region has 15 residues. Trimming removed 5 bases at V and 0 bases at J, with 10 bases between. Germline V CDR1 and CDR2: LNHNV, YYDKDF (reference sequence). The DNA for the CDR3 is TGTGCCACCAGCGGTAGGGGTCCGAACACCGGGGAGCTGTTTTTT. The encoded protein is CATSGRGPNTGELFF.

This clone appeared a single time. The chain has TRBV7-3 and TRBJ2-1; TRBD2 matches 8 bases. The trim removed 3 bases at V and 0 bases at J, leaving 1 base unmatched. Germline lookup yields CDR1 SGHTA and CDR2 FQGTGA. There are 15 residues in the CDR3. The CDR3 DNA reads as TGTGCCAGCAGCTTCACTAGCGGCTCCTACAATGAGCAGTTCTTC. Amino acids: CASSFTSGSYNEQFF.

V usage is TRBV4-3 and J usage is TRBJ1-2, with 9 bases fitting TRBD1. The CDR3 is 15 residues long. V lost 0 bases, J lost 6 bases, and 5 bases stayed unmatched. Germline values: CDR1 LGHNA, CDR2 YSLEER. CDR3 amino acids: CASSQEWDRDDGYTF. The CDR3 coding sequence is TGCGCCAGCAGCCAAGAGTGGGACAGGGACGATGGCTACACCTTC.

The chain is built from TRBV28 and TRBJ1-6; D gene uncertain. CDR1 MDHEN and CDR2 SYDVKM come from the germline V gene. The CDR3 totals 17 residues. The germline V and J ends were trimmed by 7 bases and 0 bases, with 16 bases remaining between them. The CDR3 here is CASNLGAASSYNSPLHF. The CDR3 nucleotides are TGTGCCAGCAACCTCGGCGCGGCGAGCTCCTATAATTCACCCCTCCACTTT. Filled out from reference TRBV28 and TRBJ1-6, the complete variable domain reads DVKVTQSSRYLVKRTGEKVFLECVQDMDHENMFWYRQDPGLGLRLIYFSYDVKMKEKGDIPEGYSVSREKKERFSLILESASTNQTSMYLCASNLGAASSYNSPLHFGNGTRLTVT.

The rearrangement uses TRBV28 and TRBJ1-2, with a weak D call TRBD1 (6 bases). CDR3 length: 14 residues. From germline, CDR1 is MDHEN and CDR2 SYDVKM. Between the trimmed V and J ends, which lost 5 bases and 5 bases, there was a span of 15 bases. CDR3 DNA: TGTGCCAGCAGTCTTCCCACGACAGGATATGGCTACACCTTC. Its protein is CASSLPTTGYGYTF.

This CDR3 reads CASSYSIWGGTEAFF. CDR3 in DNA: TGTGCCAGCAGTTACTCGATCTGGGGCGGCACTGAAGCTTTCTTT. The chain recombines TRBV6-5 with TRBJ1-1; D may be TRBD1 (5 bases). In germline, CDR1 is MNHEY, CDR2 SVGAGI. The CDR3 is 15 amino acids. The ends were cut back, 0 bases at V and 4 bases at J, with 12 bases in the middle.

The rearrangement joins TRBV28 to TRBJ1-1, with D perhaps TRBD1 (5 bases). Germline CDR1 and CDR2: MDHEN and SYDVKM. The V and J ends lost 3 bases and 0 bases respectively, with 14 bases between them. The CDR3 has 16 amino acids. As DNA, the CDR3 is TGTGCCAGCAGTTTTAACGTTCGGGGGATGAACACTGAAGCTTTCTTT. This gives the protein CASSFNVRGMNTEAFF. Full variable domain (remainder filled in from reference TRBV28 and TRBJ1-1): DVKVTQSSRYLVKRTGEKVFLECVQDMDHENMFWYRQDPGLGLRLIYFSYDVKMKEKGDIPEGYSVSREKKERFSLILESASTNQTSMYLCASSFNVRGMNTEAFFGQGTRLTVV.

This sequence joins TRBV6-5 and TRBJ2-7; 9 positions agree with TRBD1. V shed 3 bases and J 4 bases; nucleotides not matched to a gene: 4. Germline V gene lookup returns CDR1 MNHEY and CDR2 SVGAGI. The CDR3 is made up of 14 amino acids. CDR3 sequence (DNA): TGTGCCAGCAGTTATCAGACAGGGGGGTACGAGCAGTACTTC. This gives the protein CASSYQTGGYEQYF.

This chain uses TRBV6-6 with TRBJ2-7, with 9 bases that match TRBD1. In germline, CDR1 is MNHNY, CDR2 SVGAGI (reference sequence). V was pared by 2 bases and J by 6 bases, with 11 bases of the junction left unmatched. The CDR3 extends over 16 amino acids. CDR3 sequence: CASSYIPGTGFVEQYF. CDR3 in DNA: TGTGCCAGCAGTTACATCCCCGGGACAGGGTTCGTCGAGCAGTACTTC.

The V and J genes are TRBV6-5 and TRBJ1-1; D unclear. The CDR3 totals 14 residues. Germline values: CDR1 MNHEY, CDR2 SVGAGI. The V end was cut by 1 base, the J end by 7 bases, with 13 bases between. The CDR3 DNA reads TGTGCCAGCAGTTACTATAGGTCCGGAGGTGAAGCTTTCTTT. It codes for CASSYYRSGGEAFF.

In nucleotides, the CDR3 is TGTGCCAGCAGCTCCGCGAATAACTATGGCTACACCTTC. The encoded protein is CASSSANNYGYTF. This chain connects TRBV5-4 to TRBJ1-2, with D uncertain. The CDR3 consists of 13 residues. Looked up from germline, CDR1 is SGHNT and CDR2 is YYREEE (reference sequence). V was shortened by 3 bases and J by 1 base, with 7 bases between the two germline ends.

The chain couples TRBV19 to TRBJ1-1, with D tentatively TRBD1 (5 bases). The CDR3 is 15 amino acids. V lost 5 bases, J lost 0 bases, and 13 bases lay in between. CDR1 and CDR2 from the germline V gene are LNHDA and SQIVND (reference sequence). CDR3 bases: TGTGCCAGTAGTTCGGCAGGGCGGATGAACACTGAAGCTTTCTTT. It encodes CASSSAGRMNTEAFF.

The chain is built from TRBV2 and TRBJ1-4, with 9 bases that match TRBD1. CDR3 size: 13 residues. Trimming took 6 bases from V and 8 from J; bases not matched to a gene: 4. The V gene's germline CDR1 is SNHLY and CDR2 FYNNEI. DNA for the CDR3: TGTGCCAGCAGAAGGGACAGGGAGGAAAAACTGTTTTTT. Its translation: CASRRDREEKLFF.

The rearrangement joins TRBV5-1 to TRBJ2-3; D gene ambiguous. The ends were cut back, 1 base at V and 2 bases at J, with 8 bases in the middle. CDR1 and CDR2 from the germline V gene are SGHRS and YFSETQ. The CDR3 is 14 residues long. Written as DNA, the CDR3 is TGCGCCAGCAGCTTGTTCTACCCCACAGATACGCAGTATTTT. Amino acids: CASSLFYPTDTQYF. The variable domain in full, with the rest retrieved from reference TRBV5-1 and TRBJ2-3, is KAGVTQTPRYLIKTRGQQVTLSCSPISGHRSVSWYQQTPGQGLQFLFEYFSETQRNKGNFPGRFSGRQFSNSRSEMNVSTLELGDSALYLCASSLFYPTDTQYFGPGTRLTVL.

The chain joins TRBV4-1 to TRBJ1-2; 7 bases line up with TRBD1. The germline gives CDR1 MGHRA, CDR2 YSYEKL. The CDR3 is 16 amino acids. Unmatched junction bases numbered 10, after V lost 2 bases and J lost 4 bases. The chain's CDR3 is CASSQRDSSLFYGYTF. CDR3 bases: TGCGCCAGCAGCCAACGGGACAGTAGCCTATTCTATGGCTACACCTTC.